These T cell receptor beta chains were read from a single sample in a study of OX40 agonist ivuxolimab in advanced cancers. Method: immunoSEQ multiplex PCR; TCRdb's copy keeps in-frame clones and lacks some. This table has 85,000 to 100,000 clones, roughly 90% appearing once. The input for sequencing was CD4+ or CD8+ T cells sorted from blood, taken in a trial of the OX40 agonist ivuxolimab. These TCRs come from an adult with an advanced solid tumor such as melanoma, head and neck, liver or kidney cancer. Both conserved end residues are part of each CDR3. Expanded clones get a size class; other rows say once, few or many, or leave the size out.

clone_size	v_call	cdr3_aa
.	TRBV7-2	CASSPGSSTNENLFF
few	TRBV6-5	CASSYRAVNTEAFF
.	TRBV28	CASSLVGGKAEAFF
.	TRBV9	CASSIDRSSTDTQYF
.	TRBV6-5	CASSYSIGAFNTEAFF
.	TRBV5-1	CASGMRTSGNNEQFF
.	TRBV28	CATGALNEKLFF
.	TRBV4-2	CASSQDLSTSYNEQFF
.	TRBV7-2	CASSPGRYEQFF
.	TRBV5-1	CASSLELAGGTDTQYF
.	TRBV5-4	CASSLVAGGGYEQYF
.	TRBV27	CASGFFTGTFLGGYTF
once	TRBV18	CASSPFQSYEQYF
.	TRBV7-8	CASRLGFTGELFF
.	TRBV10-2	CASSDGPEAFF
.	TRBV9	CASSGPGREVTGANVLTF
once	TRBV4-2	CASSQDPQGLNTEAFF
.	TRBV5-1	CASSPGQGIGPSYGYTF
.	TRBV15	CATSNLGGADEQYF
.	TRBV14	CASSQGSPPLSSGNTIYF
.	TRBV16	CASSQTSGRNNEQFF
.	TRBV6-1	CASRDAGESKNIQYF
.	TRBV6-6	CASSDTQGNEQYF
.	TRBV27	CASSLLSGSSYNEQFF
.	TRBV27	CASSGTLGSYNEQFF
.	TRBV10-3	CAISDPSGGRRRGSEQYF
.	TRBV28	CASSSTGRELSYTF
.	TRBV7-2	CASSPRTGGYNEQFF
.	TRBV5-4	CASSLRAGYRRTEAFF
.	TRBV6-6	CASSFAGRRSNQPQHF
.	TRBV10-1	CASSDPPAPPYTQYF
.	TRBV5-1	CASSPGQVTGELFF
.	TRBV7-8	CASSRGREQYF
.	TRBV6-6	CASSSAHGGSGNTIYF
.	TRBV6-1	CASNRLAGSTDTQYF
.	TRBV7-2	CASTPDRELPYEQYF
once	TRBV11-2	CAIYALNYGYTF
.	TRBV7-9	CASSLERERYNEQFF
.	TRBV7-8	CASSRGQGAKLFF
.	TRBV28	CATASGANEKLFF
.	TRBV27	CASTKTGDTEAFF
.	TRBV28	CASRLPQGPPYNEQFF
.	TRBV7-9	CASSLNRGGSNEQFF
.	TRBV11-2	CASSQGGTGDTEAFF
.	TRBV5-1	CASSPSGTGELFF
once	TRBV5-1	CASSLQGSHEQYF
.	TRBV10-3	CAISPAGGPSGRGGEQFF
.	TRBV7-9	CASSLTTGRGYTF